This T cell receptor (beta chain) was observed in a study of shared clonotypes between healthy human individuals. Study conclusions and caveats: Limitation of the genetic and exposure-history diversity represented came from the few donors.

Each replicate PCR on the sorted subsets used roughly 190 ng DNA (roughly 27,000 T cell genomes). Generated by immunoSEQ multiplex PCR, the TCRdb table keeps only in-frame clones and is missing some. The sample yields hundreds of thousands of clones, around 73% seen once. Germline CDR1 SEHNR, CDR2 FQNEAQ (reference sequence). Trimming cost V 2 bases and J 0 bases, with 8 bases left between them. This CDR3 region has 15 residues. On this clone: What it recognizes is unknown.

The chain joins TRBV7-9 to TRBJ2-1; a weak D match, TRBD2 (6 bases). The sequence was collected from a woman aged 25-40 years in good health. The sequencing input was memory CD4+ T cells sorted from blood. Indicated subset: CD45RA-negative fraction. The CDR3 loop is CASSLLGSSYNEQFF. CDR3 nucleotide sequence: TGTGCCAGCAGCTTACTCGGGAGCTCCTACAATGAGCAGTTCTTC. The full variable domain, its missing parts supplied by reference TRBV7-9 and TRBJ2-1, is DTGVSQNPRHKITKRGQNVTFRCDPISEHNRLYWYRQTLGQGPEFLTYFQNEAQLEKSRLLSDRFSAERPKGSFSTLEIQRTEQGDSAMYLCASSLLGSSYNEQFFGPGTRLTVL.